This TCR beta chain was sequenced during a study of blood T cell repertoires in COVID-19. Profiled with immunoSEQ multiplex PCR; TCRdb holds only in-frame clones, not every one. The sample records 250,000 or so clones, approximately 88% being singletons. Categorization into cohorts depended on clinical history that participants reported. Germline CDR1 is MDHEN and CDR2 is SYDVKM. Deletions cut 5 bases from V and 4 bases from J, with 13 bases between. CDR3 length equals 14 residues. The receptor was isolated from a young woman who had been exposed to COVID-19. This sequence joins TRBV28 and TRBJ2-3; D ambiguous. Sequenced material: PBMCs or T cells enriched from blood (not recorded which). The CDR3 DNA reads TGTGCCAGCAGTCCGCTGACTCTAGCAGATACGCAGTATTTT. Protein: CASSPLTLADTQYF.